This T cell receptor beta chain was captured in a study of blood T cell repertoires in COVID-19. As for the study in general: Samples taken during acute and convalescent COVID-19 were collected in the United States, Italy and Spain.

Clones were read by immunoSEQ multiplex PCR, and TCRdb kept only the in-frame ones, dropping some. The sample consists of 250,000 to 350,000 clones, about 87% of them appearing once. This clone was observed a few times. Those enrolled in Seattle joined during active infection and were followed longitudinally afterward. This CDR3 region has 14 residues. The V gene's germline CDR1 is MGHRA and CDR2 YSYEKL. The V gene lost 4 bases and the J gene lost 0 bases, with 9 bases spanning the gap. The sequence was collected from a woman aged 50 to 60 with COVID-19, enrolled during active disease. This chain joins TRBV4-1 and TRBJ1-2; no clear D gene. Sequencing input: peripheral blood. In DNA, the CDR3 is TGCGCCAGCAGCCTCGAGTTAGCTAACTATGGCTACACCTTC. It codes for CASSLELANYGYTF.